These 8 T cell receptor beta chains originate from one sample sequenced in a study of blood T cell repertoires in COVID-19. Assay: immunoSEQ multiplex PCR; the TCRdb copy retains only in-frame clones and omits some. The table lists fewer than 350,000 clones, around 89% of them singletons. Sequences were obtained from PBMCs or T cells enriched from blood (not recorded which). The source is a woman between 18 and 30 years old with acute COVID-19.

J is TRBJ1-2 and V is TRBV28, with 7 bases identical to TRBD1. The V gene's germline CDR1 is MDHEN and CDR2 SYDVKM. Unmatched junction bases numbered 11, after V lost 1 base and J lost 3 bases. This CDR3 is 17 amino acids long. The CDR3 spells CASSLLAPGQRHYGYTF. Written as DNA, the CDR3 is TGTGCCAGCAGTTTATTAGCCCCGGGACAGAGGCACTATGGCTACACCTTC.

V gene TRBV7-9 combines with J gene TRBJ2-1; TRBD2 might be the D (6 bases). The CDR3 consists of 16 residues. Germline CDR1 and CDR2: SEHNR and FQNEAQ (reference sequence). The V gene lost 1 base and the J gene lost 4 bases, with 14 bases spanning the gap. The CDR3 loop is CASSLGRPSAYNEQFF. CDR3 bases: TGTGCCAGCAGCTTAGGGAGACCTAGCGCTTACAATGAGCAGTTCTTC.

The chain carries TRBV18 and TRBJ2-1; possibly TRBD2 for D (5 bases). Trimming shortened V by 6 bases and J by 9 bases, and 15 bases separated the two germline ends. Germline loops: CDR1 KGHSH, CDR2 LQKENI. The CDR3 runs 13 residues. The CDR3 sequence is CASSLGSMGEQFF. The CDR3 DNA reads TGTGCCAGCTCCCTTGGGAGCATGGGTGAGCAGTTCTTC.

DNA for the CDR3: TGTGCCAGCTCACCGCCGGGTTTGGAGGGCTACACCTTC. It encodes CASSPPGLEGYTF. The gene calls are TRBV18 and TRBJ1-2; D call uncertain. The V end lost 3 bases, the J end lost 8 bases, and 13 bases lay between the germline ends. The CDR3 covers 13 residues. Germline CDR1 is KGHSH and CDR2 is LQKENI. The variable domain in full, completed from reference TRBV18 and TRBJ1-2, reads NAGVMQNPRHLVRRRGQEARLRCSPMKGHSHVYWYRQLPEEGLKFMVYLQKENIIDESGMPKERFSAEFPKEGPSILRIQQVVRGDSAAYFCASSPPGLEGYTFGSGTRLTVV.

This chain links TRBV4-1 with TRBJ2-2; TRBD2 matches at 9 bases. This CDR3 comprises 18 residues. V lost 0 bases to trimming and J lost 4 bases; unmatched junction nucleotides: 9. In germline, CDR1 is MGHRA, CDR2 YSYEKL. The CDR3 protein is CASSQDEAGGPGTGELFF. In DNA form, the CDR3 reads TGCGCCAGCAGCCAAGATGAGGCGGGAGGGCCGGGCACCGGGGAGCTGTTTTTT.

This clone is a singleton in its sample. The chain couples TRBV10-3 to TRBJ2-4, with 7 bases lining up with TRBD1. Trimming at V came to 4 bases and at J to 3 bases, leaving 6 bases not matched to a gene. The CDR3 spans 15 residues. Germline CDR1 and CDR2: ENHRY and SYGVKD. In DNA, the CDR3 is TGTGCCATCAGTGGGGACAGTGGGGGCAAAAACATTCAGTACTTC. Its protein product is CAISGDSGGKNIQYF.

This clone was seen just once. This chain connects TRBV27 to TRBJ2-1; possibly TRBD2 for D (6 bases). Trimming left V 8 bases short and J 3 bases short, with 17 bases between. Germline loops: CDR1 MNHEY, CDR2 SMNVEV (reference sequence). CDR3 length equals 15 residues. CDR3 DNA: TGTGCCAGCGTAGGACCGGGACTGCGCTACAATGAGCAGTTCTTC. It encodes CASVGPGLRYNEQFF.

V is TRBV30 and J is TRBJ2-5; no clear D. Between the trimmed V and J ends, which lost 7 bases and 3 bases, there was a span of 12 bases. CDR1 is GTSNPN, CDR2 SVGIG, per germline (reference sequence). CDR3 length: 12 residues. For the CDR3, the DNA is TGTGCCTTCGCGCAAACCGAAGAGACCCAGTACTTC. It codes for CAFAQTEETQYF.